Presented here are 2 T cell receptor beta chains from one specimen sequenced in a study of cytomegalovirus exposure and HLA in healthy donors (dated by TCRdb to the late 2010s). The library was produced with the immunoSEQ multiplex PCR assay. A mixture of 60 forward primers for TCR Vbeta segments and 13 reverse primers for TCR Jbeta segments was used in the multiplex PCR. Held by TCRdb, this immuneACCESS table contains in-frame sequences only and omits some clones. Under half of the omission traces to an unresolved V gene where checked; the cause of the rest is unknown. This sample has about 250,000 clones in its table, and around 90% of those were observed once. Of the sample, about 1.7% falls within the top ten clones. The sample was PBMCs. The receptor source for this set is a girl aged 2-10 years in good health and CMV-seronegative.

V gene TRBV6-5 combines with J gene TRBJ1-2, with D perhaps TRBD1 (5 bases). The CDR3 runs 14 residues. The germline V gene encodes CDR1 MNHEY and CDR2 SVGAGI. Between the trimmed V and J ends, which lost 1 base and 6 bases, there was a span of 12 bases. The CDR3 loop reads CASSYLNRHDGYTF. Here the CDR3 DNA reads TGTGCCAGCAGTTACTTAAACAGGCACGATGGCTACACCTTC.

This clone was seen once. The V and J genes are TRBV5-4 and TRBJ2-1, with 8 bases lining up with TRBD2. This CDR3 is built from 17 residues. The germline V gene encodes CDR1 SGHNT and CDR2 YYREEE (reference sequence). V lost 0 bases to trimming and J lost 1 base; unmatched junction nucleotides: 6. The CDR3 loop is CASSLAGAGGSYNEQFF. CDR3 coding DNA: TGTGCCAGCAGCTTGGCCGGGGCGGGAGGTTCCTACAATGAGCAGTTCTTC.